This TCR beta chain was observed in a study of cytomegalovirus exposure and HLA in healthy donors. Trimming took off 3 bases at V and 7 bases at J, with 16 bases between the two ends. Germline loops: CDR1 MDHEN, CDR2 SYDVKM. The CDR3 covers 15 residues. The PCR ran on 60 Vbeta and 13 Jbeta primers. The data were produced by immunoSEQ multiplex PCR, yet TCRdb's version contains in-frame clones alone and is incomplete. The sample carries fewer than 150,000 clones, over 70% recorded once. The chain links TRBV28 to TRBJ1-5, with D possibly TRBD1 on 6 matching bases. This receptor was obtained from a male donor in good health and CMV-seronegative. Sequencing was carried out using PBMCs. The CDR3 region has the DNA TGTGCCAGCAGTTTGGGGGGGGCTAAGGGGCAGCCCCAGCATTTT. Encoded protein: CASSLGGAKGQPQHF.